The rows below give T cell receptor beta chains drawn from one sample of a study of blood T cell repertoires in COVID-19. Libraries were prepared by immunoSEQ multiplex PCR; TCRdb keeps only in-frame clonotypes and omits some of them. Of a few hundred thousand clones listed, 70% to 90% are singletons. The sequenced material came from peripheral blood. The receptor source for this set is a man in his 60s with acute or convalescent COVID-19. The CDR3 runs from the conserved cysteine through the conserved F or W. The order of the fields is V gene, D gene, J gene, clone size, CDR3 protein, CDR3 DNA. D genes are given only for firm matches. Only some rows state a clone size, as once, few, many or a class for expanded clones.

V: TRBV5-5
D: TRBD1
J: TRBJ1-2
size: NA
CDR3: CASSPGQALLGYTF
DNA: TGTGCCAGCAGCCCCGGACAGGCGCTTCTAGGCTACACCTTC

V: TRBV6-5
D: NA
J: TRBJ1-2
size: NA
CDR3: CASSRGMHGYTF
DNA: TGTGCCAGCAGTCGGGGGATGCATGGCTACACCTTC

V: TRBV5-6
D: TRBD2
J: TRBJ2-1
size: NA
CDR3: CASSLAGGEREGEQFF
DNA: TGTGCCAGCAGCTTGGCAGGGGGAGAGCGGGAGGGTGAGCAGTTCTTC

V: TRBV28
D: NA
J: TRBJ1-4
size: NA
CDR3: CASSSRTYNEKLFF
DNA: TGTGCCAGCAGCTCCAGGACTTATAATGAAAAACTGTTTTTT

V: TRBV24-1
D: TRBD2
J: TRBJ2-3
size: NA
CDR3: CATRKGAGETDTQYF
DNA: TGTGCCACCAGGAAAGGGGCGGGAGAAACAGATACGCAGTATTTT

V: TRBV29-1
D: NA
J: TRBJ2-3
size: few
CDR3: CSVGQPDTQYF
DNA: TGCAGCGTTGGACAGCCAGATACGCAGTATTTT

V: TRBV3-1/TRBV3-2
D: NA
J: TRBJ2-3
size: NA
CDR3: CASSQRAPGTDTQYF
DNA: TGTGCCAGCAGCCAAAGAGCCCCGGGGACAGATACGCAGTATTTT

V: TRBV15
D: NA
J: TRBJ2-7
size: NA
CDR3: CATSTRTYGGEQYF
DNA: TGTGCCACCAGCACCCGGACTTACGGGGGCGAGCAGTACTTC

V: TRBV4-3
D: TRBD2
J: TRBJ2-7
size: NA
CDR3: CASSHSIAGSYEQYF
DNA: TGCGCCAGCAGCCACTCCATAGCGGGGTCCTACGAGCAGTACTTC

V: TRBV6-5
D: TRBD1
J: TRBJ1-3
size: NA
CDR3: CASSYRGQPGNTIYF
DNA: TGTGCCAGCAGTTACCGGGGACAGCCTGGAAACACCATATATTTT

V: TRBV7-2
D: NA
J: TRBJ2-1
size: NA
CDR3: CASSGPGTYNEQFF
DNA: TGTGCCAGCAGCGGCCCAGGAACCTACAATGAGCAGTTCTTC

V: TRBV5-1
D: NA
J: TRBJ2-3
size: NA
CDR3: CASSLRSDTQYF
DNA: TGCGCCAGCAGCTTACGGTCCGATACGCAGTATTTT

V: TRBV9
D: NA
J: TRBJ2-7
size: NA
CDR3: CASSVLDSRFYEQYF
DNA: TGTGCCAGCAGCGTATTAGACAGCCGATTCTACGAGCAGTACTTC

V: TRBV19
D: NA
J: TRBJ2-5
size: NA
CDR3: CASSITSRETQYF
DNA: TGTGCCAGTAGTATTACCTCCAGAGAGACCCAGTACTTC

V: TRBV21-1
D: NA
J: TRBJ2-7
size: NA
CDR3: CASSNRDSPYEQYF
DNA: TGTGCCAGCAGTAACCGGGACAGCCCCTACGAGCAGTACTTC

V: TRBV15
D: TRBD1
J: TRBJ2-5
size: once
CDR3: CATSRERTGTQYF
DNA: TGTGCCACCAGCAGAGAGAGGACAGGGACCCAGTACTTC

V: TRBV5-1
D: NA
J: TRBJ1-1
size: NA
CDR3: CASSLEGFPNTEAFF
DNA: TGCGCCAGCAGCTTGGAGGGGTTTCCGAACACTGAAGCTTTCTTT

V: TRBV30
D: NA
J: TRBJ2-7
size: NA
CDR3: CAWGGGSGSYEQYF
DNA: TGTGCCTGGGGGGGTGGTAGCGGCTCCTACGAGCAGTACTTC

V: TRBV19
D: TRBD2
J: TRBJ2-1
size: NA
CDR3: CASSIVGTSNGNEQFF
DNA: TGTGCCAGTAGTATAGTCGGGACTAGCAATGGCAATGAGCAGTTCTTC

V: TRBV7-9
D: TRBD1
J: TRBJ1-1
size: NA
CDR3: CASSPGQGSGTEAFF
DNA: TGTGCCAGCAGCCCAGGACAGGGGTCGGGCACTGAAGCTTTCTTT

V: TRBV5-6
D: TRBD2
J: TRBJ2-7
size: NA
CDR3: CASSFLDGGAYEQYF
DNA: TGTGCCAGCAGCTTCCTGGACGGGGGGGCCTACGAGCAGTACTTC

V: TRBV15
D: NA
J: TRBJ1-6
size: few
CDR3: CATSSRRDSPLHF
DNA: TGTGCCACCAGCAGTAGGAGGGATTCACCCCTCCACTTT

V: TRBV2
D: NA
J: TRBJ1-2
size: NA
CDR3: CASRQEAYGYTF
DNA: TGTGCCAGCAGACAGGAAGCCTATGGCTACACCTTC

V: TRBV6-6
D: NA
J: TRBJ2-5
size: NA
CDR3: CASSYGTSLGTQYF
DNA: TGTGCCAGCAGTTACGGGACATCCTTAGGGACCCAGTACTTC

V: TRBV30
D: TRBD1
J: TRBJ1-2
size: NA
CDR3: CAWVPDRGNYGYTF
DNA: TGTGCCTGGGTACCGGACAGGGGAAACTATGGCTACACCTTC

V: TRBV28
D: NA
J: TRBJ1-6
size: NA
CDR3: CASLGVRNSPLHF
DNA: TGTGCCAGCCTCGGGGTCCGGAATTCACCCCTCCACTTT

V: TRBV5-6
D: TRBD1
J: TRBJ1-1
size: NA
CDR3: CASSSDRGASEAFF
DNA: TGTGCCAGCAGCTCGGACAGGGGGGCCTCTGAAGCTTTCTTT

V: TRBV15
D: NA
J: TRBJ1-4
size: NA
CDR3: CATSRAGSEKLFF
DNA: TGTGCCACCAGCAGGGCGGGAAGTGAAAAACTGTTTTTT

V: TRBV28
D: TRBD1
J: TRBJ1-5
size: NA
CDR3: CASSSPGQGYQPQHF
DNA: TGTGCCAGCAGTTCCCCGGGACAGGGATATCAGCCCCAGCATTTT

V: TRBV28
D: NA
J: TRBJ1-3
size: NA
CDR3: CASNEQGWGNTIYF
DNA: TGTGCCAGCAACGAACAGGGTTGGGGAAACACCATATATTTT

V: TRBV7-2
D: NA
J: TRBJ2-5
size: NA
CDR3: CASSRSPGETQYF
DNA: TGTGCCAGCAGCCGAAGTCCGGGAGAGACCCAGTACTTC

V: TRBV7-2
D: NA
J: TRBJ2-1
size: once
CDR3: CASSLDFNQQFF
DNA: TGTGCCAGCAGCTTAGACTTCAACCAGCAGTTCTTC

V: TRBV24-1
D: TRBD1
J: TRBJ1-3
size: NA
CDR3: CATSDGGQGAFGNTIYF
DNA: TGTGCCACCAGTGATGGGGGACAGGGGGCTTTTGGAAACACCATATATTTT

V: TRBV4-2
D: TRBD2
J: TRBJ2-1
size: NA
CDR3: CASSSGTSAFNEQFF
DNA: TGTGCCAGCAGTTCCGGGACTAGCGCTTTCAATGAGCAGTTCTTC

V: TRBV9
D: TRBD2
J: TRBJ2-7
size: once
CDR3: CASSPFGTRGYEQYF
DNA: TGTGCCAGCAGCCCGTTTGGGACTAGGGGTTACGAGCAGTACTTC

V: TRBV28
D: NA
J: TRBJ2-7
size: NA
CDR3: CASTETTGQYF
DNA: TGTGCCAGCACGGAAACCACAGGGCAGTACTTC

V: TRBV29-1
D: NA
J: TRBJ2-7
size: few
CDR3: CSVMDSSYEQYF
DNA: TGCAGCGTTATGGACAGCTCTTACGAGCAGTACTTC

V: TRBV18
D: NA
J: TRBJ1-2
size: NA
CDR3: CASSPPGGNYGYTF
DNA: TGTGCCAGCTCACCACCGGGCGGGAACTATGGCTACACCTTC

V: TRBV4-1
D: TRBD1
J: TRBJ1-1
size: NA
CDR3: CASSRRQGNTEAFF
DNA: TGCGCCAGCAGCCGGAGACAGGGAAACACTGAAGCTTTCTTT

V: TRBV5-6
D: NA
J: TRBJ1-2
size: once
CDR3: CASSFDQGRDYGYTF
DNA: TGTGCCAGCAGCTTCGACCAGGGAAGAGACTATGGCTACACCTTC

V: TRBV11-3
D: NA
J: TRBJ2-2
size: NA
CDR3: CASSLAMGGTGELFF
DNA: TGTGCCAGCAGCTTAGCCATGGGCGGGACCGGGGAGCTGTTTTTT

V: TRBV6-8
D: TRBD2
J: TRBJ2-3
size: NA
CDR3: CASSPGRGSSGTDTQYF
DNA: TGTGCCAGCAGTCCGGGGAGGGGTAGTAGCGGGACCGATACGCAGTATTTT

V: TRBV29-1
D: NA
J: TRBJ2-7
size: NA
CDR3: CSVGSRYEQYF
DNA: TGCAGCGTTGGGTCGCGCTACGAGCAGTACTTC

V: TRBV19
D: NA
J: TRBJ1-3
size: NA
CDR3: CASSIRVQSGNTIYF
DNA: TGTGCCAGTAGTATCCGGGTCCAGAGTGGAAACACCATATATTTT

V: TRBV5-1
D: TRBD2
J: TRBJ2-2
size: few
CDR3: CASSAQQNRGRANTGELFF
DNA: TGCGCCAGCAGCGCACAGCAAAACCGCGGGAGGGCGAACACCGGGGAGCTGTTTTTT

V: TRBV28
D: NA
J: TRBJ2-1
size: NA
CDR3: CASSSSRDRTRIRNEQFF
DNA: TGTGCCAGCAGCTCCTCGCGGGACAGAACTCGAATCCGCAATGAGCAGTTCTTC

V: TRBV29-1
D: NA
J: TRBJ1-4
size: NA
CDR3: CSVELSGGEKLFF
DNA: TGCAGCGTTGAGCTCAGCGGAGGTGAAAAACTGTTTTTT

V: TRBV4-3
D: TRBD2
J: TRBJ2-3
size: NA
CDR3: CASSPGLAGRDTQYF
DNA: TGCGCCAGCAGCCCCGGACTAGCGGGACGAGATACGCAGTATTTT

V: TRBV7-2
D: NA
J: TRBJ2-1
size: NA
CDR3: CASSPSTDPRKEFF
DNA: TGTGCCAGCAGCCCATCGACAGATCCCCGTAAGGAGTTCTTC

V: TRBV6-2/TRBV6-3
D: TRBD2
J: TRBJ2-7
size: NA
CDR3: CASSPKSSGRAYEQYF
DNA: TGTGCCAGCAGTCCCAAGTCTAGCGGGAGGGCATACGAGCAGTACTTC

V: TRBV12-3/TRBV12-4
D: NA
J: TRBJ1-1
size: NA
CDR3: CASSRGYWVFF
DNA: TGTGCCAGCAGCCGCGGGTACTGGGTTTTCTTT

V: TRBV6-5
D: TRBD1
J: TRBJ1-1
size: once
CDR3: CASRLDRGKYTEAFF
DNA: TGTGCCAGCAGACTGGACAGGGGGAAATACACTGAAGCTTTCTTT

V: TRBV4-3
D: TRBD1
J: TRBJ2-3
size: NA
CDR3: CASSQDRGPDTQYF
DNA: TGCGCCAGCAGCCAAGACAGGGGGCCGGATACGCAGTATTTT

V: TRBV28
D: NA
J: TRBJ1-2
size: NA
CDR3: CASSFGGYGYTF
DNA: TGTGCCAGCAGTTTCGGGGGCTATGGCTACACCTTC

V: TRBV7-2
D: NA
J: TRBJ2-7
size: NA
CDR3: CASSIGTRSYEQYF
DNA: TGTGCCAGCAGCATCGGGACAAGATCCTACGAGCAGTACTTC

V: TRBV2
D: NA
J: TRBJ2-3
size: NA
CDR3: CASRRDFYSTDTQYF
DNA: TGTGCCAGCAGGCGGGACTTTTATAGCACAGATACGCAGTATTTT

V: TRBV27
D: TRBD2
J: TRBJ2-1
size: NA
CDR3: CASSLFASGKNEQFF
DNA: TGTGCCAGCAGTCTATTCGCTAGCGGTAAGAATGAGCAGTTCTTC

V: TRBV30
D: NA
J: TRBJ1-2
size: few
CDR3: CAWGKGQGTNYGYTF
DNA: TGTGCCTGGGGAAAAGGGCAGGGCACTAACTATGGCTACACCTTC

V: TRBV13
D: NA
J: TRBJ1-1
size: NA
CDR3: CASSLERPGEAFF
DNA: TGTGCCAGCAGCTTAGAGCGGCCAGGTGAAGCTTTCTTT